These 11 T cell receptor beta chains were sequenced from one sample in a study of a mutant IDH1 vaccine in newly diagnosed glioma. Measured with immunoSEQ multiplex PCR; TCRdb has only the in-frame clones, and not every one. The profile shows approximately 50,000 clones, under 85% of them singletons. Their target antigens are unknown. Sample time point: week 47, end of study. Each vaccine dose was 300 ug of mutant IDH1 20-mer peptide, with topical imiquimod. The sample in question was PBMCs, obtained from a glioma patient whose treatment included an IDH1 peptide vaccine. These receptors were collected from a woman in her fifties or sixties with glioma.

This clone appeared once. V gene TRBV29-1 combines with J gene TRBJ2-5; D remains ambiguous. V gave up 7 bases and J gave up 5 bases, with 8 bases separating them. This CDR3 spans 10 amino acids. Germline CDR1 SQVTM, CDR2 ANQGSEA. DNA for the CDR3: TGCAGCGCTGATGAGGAGACCCAGTACTTC. Its translation is CSADEETQYF.

This chain uses TRBV19 with TRBJ1-1, with unresolved D. V was pared by 5 bases and J by 11 bases, with 12 bases between. Germline CDR1 LNHDA, CDR2 SQIVND (reference sequence). The CDR3 covers 11 residues. The CDR3 DNA follows: TGTGCCAGTAGTCAAACAAGGCAGGCTTTCTTT. Translation gives CASSQTRQAFF.

V is TRBV27 and J is TRBJ2-5, with 7 bases aligning to TRBD1. V shed 6 bases and J 3 bases; nucleotides not matched to a gene: 10. The CDR3 totals 15 residues. CDR1 and CDR2 (germline): MNHEY, SMNVEV (reference sequence). The CDR3 coding sequence is TGTGCCAGCAGCCGACGACCCGGGACAGAAGAGACCCAGTACTTC. Translated, it gives CASSRRPGTEETQYF.

This clone was counted a single time. DNA of the CDR3: TGTGCCAGTACACCGGGACAGGGTGGCTACACCTTC. Translating gives CASTPGQGGYTF. The genes are TRBV19 and TRBJ1-2; 9 bases align to TRBD1. The length of the CDR3 is 12 residues. Germline assignment: CDR1 LNHDA and CDR2 SQIVND (reference sequence). The J segment lost 7 bases and the V segment lost 7 bases, leaving 4 bases of the junction unmatched.

About this clone: A read error may produce the germline difference seen at one junction end. The gene calls are TRBV5-8 and TRBJ2-7; possibly TRBD1 for D (5 bases). The CDR3 has 12 amino acids. The V gene's germline CDR1 is SGHTS and CDR2 YDEGEE. CDR3 sequence: CASSLKRAGLNF. Here the CDR3 DNA reads TGTGCCAGCAGCTTGAAAAGAGCAGGGCTGAACTTC.

V and J are TRBV7-6 and TRBJ2-5, with 9 bases lining up with TRBD2. Germline V gives CDR1 SGHVS, CDR2 FNYEAQ. This CDR3 comprises 17 residues. The V gene end was trimmed by 2 bases and the J gene end by 0 bases; junction bases not matched to a gene: 7. In nucleotides, the CDR3 is TGTGCCAGCAGCTTACGAGTAGCGGGGGCCTACCAAGAGACCCAGTACTTC. Its translation: CASSLRVAGAYQETQYF. Full variable domain (remainder filled in from reference TRBV7-6 and TRBJ2-5): GAGVSQSPRYKVTKRGQDVALRCDPISGHVSLYWYRQALGQGPEFLTYFNYEAQQDKSGLPNDRFSAERPEGSISTLTIQRTEQRDSAMYRCASSLRVAGAYQETQYFGPGTRLLVL.

In regard to this clone: Other DNA sequences in this sample translate to the same CDR3. The genes are TRBV6-4 and TRBJ1-2; tentative D call: TRBD1 (5 bases). The CDR3 spans 13 residues. The V and J ends lost 0 bases and 5 bases respectively, with 7 bases between them. Germline CDR1 MRHNA, CDR2 SNTAGT. In DNA, the CDR3 is TGTGCCAGCAGTGACTCGTCAGGGTATGGCTACACCTTC. The encoded protein is CASSDSSGYGYTF.

The count of this clone is one. The chain has TRBV5-4 and TRBJ1-2; D is undetermined. Germline-derived CDR1 and CDR2 are SGHNT and YYREEE (reference sequence). The CDR3 length is 15 residues. Trimming cost V 1 base and J 4 bases, with 14 bases left between them. CDR3 in DNA: TGTGCCAGCAGCTTGCGCCAGACCCTTTCCTATGGCTACACCTTC. Its translation: CASSLRQTLSYGYTF.

The chain links TRBV2 to TRBJ2-2; 9 bases map to TRBD1. The CDR3 is made up of 16 amino acids. CDR1 and CDR2 from the germline V gene are SNHLY and FYNNEI. The J segment lost 1 base and the V segment lost 6 bases, leaving 6 bases of the junction unmatched. This CDR3 reads CASRRGTGRNTGELFF. Here the CDR3 DNA reads TGTGCCAGCAGGAGGGGGACAGGGAGGAACACCGGGGAGCTGTTTTTT.

This chain links TRBV18 with TRBJ2-1, with 11 nucleotides matching TRBD2. The length of the CDR3 is 18 residues. The trim removed 2 bases at V and 8 bases at J, leaving 14 bases unmatched. Germline V gives CDR1 KGHSH, CDR2 LQKENI. The CDR3 loop reads CASSPEISSGGPLYEQFF. The CDR3 nucleotides read TGTGCCAGCTCACCAGAGATTTCTAGCGGGGGGCCCCTGTATGAGCAGTTCTTC.

The J gene is TRBJ2-5, the V gene TRBV5-4, with a weak D call TRBD2 (5 bases). The CDR3 is 14 residues long. Germline-derived CDR1 and CDR2 are SGHNT and YYREEE (reference sequence). The ends were cut back, 2 bases at V and 4 bases at J, with 12 bases in the middle. CDR3 in DNA: TGTGCCAGCAGCTTTTTTGGCGGGTCAGAGACCCAGTACTTC. It specifies CASSFFGGSETQYF.